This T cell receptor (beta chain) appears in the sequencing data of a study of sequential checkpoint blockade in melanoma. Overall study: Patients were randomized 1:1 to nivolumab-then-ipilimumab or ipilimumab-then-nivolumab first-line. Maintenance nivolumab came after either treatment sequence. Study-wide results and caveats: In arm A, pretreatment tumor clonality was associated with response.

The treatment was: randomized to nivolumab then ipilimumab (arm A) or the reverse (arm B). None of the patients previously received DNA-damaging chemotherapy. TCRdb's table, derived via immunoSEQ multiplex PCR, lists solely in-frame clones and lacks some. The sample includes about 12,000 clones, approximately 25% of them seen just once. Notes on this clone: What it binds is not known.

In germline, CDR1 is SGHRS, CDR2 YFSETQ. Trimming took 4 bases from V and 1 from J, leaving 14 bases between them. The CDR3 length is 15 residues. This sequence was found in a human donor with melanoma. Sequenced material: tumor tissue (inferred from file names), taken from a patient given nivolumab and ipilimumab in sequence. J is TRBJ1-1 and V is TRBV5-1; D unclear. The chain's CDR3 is CASSPQTRRNTEAFF. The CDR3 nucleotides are TGCGCCAGCAGCCCACAAACAAGGCGGAACACTGAAGCTTTCTTT.